This TCR beta chain was identified during a study of T cell repertoires in cytomegalovirus infection. Study outcomes and limitations: Dominant in the ex vivo response were TCR beta clonotypes restricted by HLA-C and specific for CMV.

This CDR3 region has 15 residues. From germline, CDR1 is LGHNT and CDR2 FRNRAP. Trimming pared 3 bases from V and 7 bases from J, leaving 16 bases between. TCRdb itself ran the reads through MiXCR, one entry per CDR3 protein. The top ten clones hold 7.5% to 9% of a sample with 400,000 or so distinct CDR3 sequences, about a sixth of them seen once. At least ten counts were recorded for this clonotype. Antigen specificity is unknown. The receptor's source is a human donor in good health (CMV status not recorded). Some clones in this sample may be carry-over from other donors' samples. J is TRBJ2-1 and V is TRBV12-5; D is unresolved. The sample taken for sequencing was PBMCs. CDR3 in DNA: TGTGCTAGTGGTTTACCTAGTAGAACCGCGAATGAGCAGTTCTTC. The encoded protein is CASGLPSRTANEQFF. The complete variable domain, with remaining parts taken from reference TRBV12-5 and TRBJ2-1, reads DARVTQTPRHKVTEMGQEVTMRCQPILGHNTVFWYRQTMMQGLELLAYFRNRAPLDDSGMPKDRFSAEMPDATLATLKIQPSEPRDSAVYFCASGLPSRTANEQFFGPGTRLTVL.